Listed below are T cell receptor beta chains from one sample, sequenced in a study of blood T cell repertoires in COVID-19. Generated by immunoSEQ multiplex PCR, the TCRdb table keeps only in-frame clones and is missing some. The sample consists of roughly 160,000 clones, around 67% of them appearing once. The sequenced material came from peripheral blood. The receptors come from a woman of 80 years or more with acute or convalescent COVID-19. CDR3s include the opening cysteine and the closing phenylalanine or tryptophan. The order of the fields is J gene, clone size, D gene, V gene, CDR3 DNA, CDR3 protein. A D gene is named only where the DNA matches it firmly. Clone size is not always given. Where it is, it says once, few, many or a class for expanded clones.

j_gene: TRBJ2-7
abundance: .
d_gene: .
v_gene: TRBV10-3
CDR3nt: TGTGCCATCAGTGAACCAGGGGAACAAGGCGAGCAGTACTTC
CDR3aa: CAISEPGEQGEQYF

j_gene: TRBJ2-3
abundance: few
d_gene: TRBD2
v_gene: TRBV7-2
CDR3nt: TGTGCCAGCAGTGGTTTTCTAGCGGGATCCACAGATACGCAGTATTTT
CDR3aa: CASSGFLAGSTDTQYF

j_gene: TRBJ2-7
abundance: .
d_gene: .
v_gene: TRBV7-3
CDR3nt: TGTGCCAGCAGCTTAGCGGGGACCCCCCCCTACGAGCAGTACTTC
CDR3aa: CASSLAGTPPYEQYF

j_gene: TRBJ1-1
abundance: .
d_gene: .
v_gene: TRBV27
CDR3nt: TGTGCCAGCAGTTTAAAAATGGGGCTCGGCACTGAAGCTTTCTTT
CDR3aa: CASSLKMGLGTEAFF

j_gene: TRBJ1-5
abundance: many
d_gene: .
v_gene: TRBV19
CDR3nt: TGTGCCAGTAGTATACAGAGCAATCAGCCCCAGCATTTT
CDR3aa: CASSIQSNQPQHF

j_gene: TRBJ1-6
abundance: .
d_gene: .
v_gene: TRBV19
CDR3nt: TGTGCCAGTACACGGGAGAATTCACCCCTCCACTTT
CDR3aa: CASTRENSPLHF

j_gene: TRBJ2-5
abundance: .
d_gene: TRBD2
v_gene: TRBV11-2
CDR3nt: TGTGCCAGCAGCTTAGTCGGGGAGGGAACCCAGTACTTC
CDR3aa: CASSLVGEGTQYF

j_gene: TRBJ2-7
abundance: .
d_gene: .
v_gene: TRBV5-1
CDR3nt: TGCGCCAGCAGCTTGGGGGGCGGGGAGATTGAGCAGTACTTC
CDR3aa: CASSLGGGEIEQYF

j_gene: TRBJ1-5
abundance: .
d_gene: .
v_gene: TRBV18
CDR3nt: TGTGCCAGCTCCGTGGGAGGCCTCAATCAGCCCCAGCATTTT
CDR3aa: CASSVGGLNQPQHF

j_gene: TRBJ1-5
abundance: .
d_gene: TRBD1
v_gene: TRBV10-3
CDR3nt: TGTGCCATCAGTGACCCTCGCACACCAGGGGGATATCAGCCCCAGCATTTT
CDR3aa: CAISDPRTPGGYQPQHF

j_gene: TRBJ2-1
abundance: .
d_gene: TRBD2
v_gene: TRBV19
CDR3nt: TGTGCCAGTAGTAGGGTAGCGGGCCCTTACAATGAGCAGTTCTTC
CDR3aa: CASSRVAGPYNEQFF

j_gene: TRBJ2-1
abundance: .
d_gene: .
v_gene: TRBV5-4
CDR3nt: TGTGCCAGCAGCCTAGGACTGAGCTCCTACAATGAGCAGTTCTTC
CDR3aa: CASSLGLSSYNEQFF

j_gene: TRBJ1-1
abundance: .
d_gene: TRBD1
v_gene: TRBV28
CDR3nt: TGTGCCAGCAGTCCTTACCTACAGGGGAGGTCTGAAGCTTTCTTT
CDR3aa: CASSPYLQGRSEAFF

j_gene: TRBJ1-1
abundance: .
d_gene: .
v_gene: TRBV18
CDR3nt: TGTGCCAGCTCACCGGCAGGGAACACTGAAGCTTTCTTT
CDR3aa: CASSPAGNTEAFF

j_gene: TRBJ1-3
abundance: .
d_gene: .
v_gene: TRBV10-3
CDR3nt: TGTGCCATCAGTGCACGTCAGGGAACCTCTGGAAACACCATATATTTT
CDR3aa: CAISARQGTSGNTIYF

j_gene: TRBJ1-4
abundance: few
d_gene: .
v_gene: TRBV6-6
CDR3nt: TGTGCCAGCAGTTCCGAGGCCTTGAATGAAAAACTGTTTTTT
CDR3aa: CASSSEALNEKLFF

j_gene: TRBJ2-3
abundance: .
d_gene: .
v_gene: TRBV3-1/TRBV3-2
CDR3nt: TGTGCCAGCAGCCTCTCAGCTGGCGGGTATGGCACAGATACGCAGTATTTT
CDR3aa: CASSLSAGGYGTDTQYF

j_gene: TRBJ1-2
abundance: .
d_gene: TRBD1
v_gene: TRBV18
CDR3nt: TGTGCCAGCTCACCAACAGGGGCTAACTATGGCTACACCTTC
CDR3aa: CASSPTGANYGYTF

j_gene: TRBJ1-5
abundance: few
d_gene: TRBD1
v_gene: TRBV7-9
CDR3nt: TGTGCCAGCAGCTTGGGACAGGCTAGCAATCAGCCCCAGCATTTT
CDR3aa: CASSLGQASNQPQHF

j_gene: TRBJ2-3
abundance: .
d_gene: TRBD1
v_gene: TRBV7-2
CDR3nt: TGTGCCAGCACCGTTAATTCCGGGACAGGGATGGATACGCAGTATTTT
CDR3aa: CASTVNSGTGMDTQYF

j_gene: TRBJ2-4
abundance: .
d_gene: TRBD2
v_gene: TRBV5-1
CDR3nt: TGCGCCAGCAGCATGAATCCTAGCGGGAGCCTGTTGGGACAAGCCAAAAACATTCAGTACTTC
CDR3aa: CASSMNPSGSLLGQAKNIQYF

j_gene: TRBJ1-1
abundance: .
d_gene: TRBD1
v_gene: TRBV4-2
CDR3nt: TGTGCCAGCAGCCAGGAGACAGGGACCCTTACTGAAGCTTTCTTT
CDR3aa: CASSQETGTLTEAFF

j_gene: TRBJ1-2
abundance: .
d_gene: .
v_gene: TRBV7-9
CDR3nt: TGTGCCAGCAGCTTAATTCCGGGAGGGTATGGCTACACCTTC
CDR3aa: CASSLIPGGYGYTF

j_gene: TRBJ2-1
abundance: few
d_gene: TRBD1
v_gene: TRBV7-3
CDR3nt: TGTGCCAGCAGCATAACCGGGACAGGGGGTTTTGCTGAGCAGTTCTTC
CDR3aa: CASSITGTGGFAEQFF

j_gene: TRBJ1-6
abundance: .
d_gene: .
v_gene: TRBV10-3
CDR3nt: TGTGCCATCAGTGAGTCCGGCGGGGAAGATTCACCCCTCCACTTT
CDR3aa: CAISESGGEDSPLHF

j_gene: TRBJ2-1
abundance: .
d_gene: .
v_gene: TRBV4-1
CDR3nt: TGCGCCAGCAGCTACCGGGACTCCGGCGCCCATGAGCAGTTCTTC
CDR3aa: CASSYRDSGAHEQFF

j_gene: TRBJ1-5
abundance: .
d_gene: .
v_gene: TRBV27
CDR3nt: TGTGCCAGCAGTGGGGGGTTGGGCAATCAGCCCCAGCATTTT
CDR3aa: CASSGGLGNQPQHF

j_gene: TRBJ1-3
abundance: .
d_gene: .
v_gene: TRBV5-1
CDR3nt: TGCGCCAGCAGCTTGTCCACTAGTGGAAACACCATATATTTT
CDR3aa: CASSLSTSGNTIYF

j_gene: TRBJ2-2
abundance: .
d_gene: TRBD2
v_gene: TRBV24-1
CDR3nt: TGTGCCACCAGTGACCCGGGACTAGCGGTCACCGGGGAGCTGTTTTTT
CDR3aa: CATSDPGLAVTGELFF

j_gene: TRBJ2-2
abundance: .
d_gene: TRBD2
v_gene: TRBV24-1
CDR3nt: TGTGCCACCAGTGATTTAACGGGAGGGCCGTACACCGGGGAGCTGTTTTTT
CDR3aa: CATSDLTGGPYTGELFF

j_gene: TRBJ2-5
abundance: .
d_gene: .
v_gene: TRBV3-1/TRBV3-2
CDR3nt: TGTGCCAGCAGCCAATCCGGGAAGTCTGAAGAGACCCAGTACTTC
CDR3aa: CASSQSGKSEETQYF

j_gene: TRBJ1-2
abundance: .
d_gene: .
v_gene: TRBV7-9
CDR3nt: TGTGCCAGCAGTTTAGCGATTTCGGCTAACTATGGCTACACCTTC
CDR3aa: CASSLAISANYGYTF

j_gene: TRBJ2-1
abundance: .
d_gene: TRBD2
v_gene: TRBV6-5
CDR3nt: TGTGCCAGCAGCGACAGACTAGCGGGAGTGTATGAGCAGTTCTTC
CDR3aa: CASSDRLAGVYEQFF

j_gene: TRBJ1-2
abundance: few
d_gene: .
v_gene: TRBV6-5
CDR3nt: TGTGCCAGTCACTCTAACTATGGCTACACCTTC
CDR3aa: CASHSNYGYTF

j_gene: TRBJ2-7
abundance: .
d_gene: TRBD2
v_gene: TRBV4-2
CDR3nt: TGTGCCAGCAGCCAAGCCGCGGGAGAAACCTACGAGCAGTACTTC
CDR3aa: CASSQAAGETYEQYF

j_gene: TRBJ2-1
abundance: .
d_gene: TRBD2
v_gene: TRBV10-3
CDR3nt: TGTGCCATCAGTCCGCCTTATTGGACTAGCGGGAGTAGTCCCTACAATGAGCAGTTCTTC
CDR3aa: CAISPPYWTSGSSPYNEQFF

j_gene: TRBJ1-1
abundance: .
d_gene: TRBD1
v_gene: TRBV2
CDR3nt: TGTGCCAGCAGCGTGACAGGGAAGTCTGAAGCTTTCTTT
CDR3aa: CASSVTGKSEAFF

j_gene: TRBJ2-3
abundance: .
d_gene: TRBD1
v_gene: TRBV24-1
CDR3nt: TGTGCCACCAGTGAGACGGGGGGACAGGGGAGCACAGATACGCAGTATTTT
CDR3aa: CATSETGGQGSTDTQYF

j_gene: TRBJ1-4
abundance: .
d_gene: .
v_gene: TRBV5-4
CDR3nt: TGTGCCAGCAGACCGACAGCAACTAATGAAAAACTGTTTTTT
CDR3aa: CASRPTATNEKLFF

j_gene: TRBJ2-3
abundance: .
d_gene: TRBD2
v_gene: TRBV4-1
CDR3nt: TGCGCCAGCAGCCAGAGCCCTCTAGCGGGACCCACAGATACGCAGTATTTT
CDR3aa: CASSQSPLAGPTDTQYF

j_gene: TRBJ1-5
abundance: few
d_gene: .
v_gene: TRBV3-1/TRBV3-2
CDR3nt: TGTGCCAGCAGCCAGGGCTGGGTTCAGACCAATCAGCCCCAGCATTTT
CDR3aa: CASSQGWVQTNQPQHF

j_gene: TRBJ2-6
abundance: once
d_gene: .
v_gene: TRBV15
CDR3nt: TGTGCCACCAGCAGAGATCTGGCCGGGGCCAACGTCCTGACTTTC
CDR3aa: CATSRDLAGANVLTF